This entry lists 4 T cell receptor beta chains sequenced from one sample in a study of blood T cell repertoires in COVID-19. Sequencing was performed with immunoSEQ multiplex PCR; in TCRdb, only in-frame clones are kept and a portion is missing. The repertoire has approximately 200,000 clones, approximately 88% of them found once; the top ten carry 3.5% to 5%. The sample was peripheral blood. These receptors were taken from a woman aged 30 to 39 with acute or convalescent COVID-19.

The chain combines TRBV5-6 with TRBJ2-2; tentatively, D is TRBD2 (5 bases). V was cut by 0 bases and J by 2 bases, with 11 bases left in between. Germline V gene sequence: CDR1 SGHDT, CDR2 YYEEEE. The CDR3 is made up of 16 amino acids. For the CDR3, the DNA is TGTGCCAGCAGCTTGGAGGGTGGGAGTAACACCGGGGAGCTGTTTTTT. Amino acids: CASSLEGGSNTGELFF. Full variable domain (rest looked up from reference TRBV5-6 and TRBJ2-2): DAGVTQSPTHLIKTRGQQVTLRCSPKSGHDTVSWYQQALGQGPQFIFQYYEEEERQRGNFPDRFSGHQFPNYSSELNVNALLLGDSALYLCASSLEGGSNTGELFFGEGSRLTVL.

The rearrangement uses TRBV4-2 and TRBJ2-2, with D tentatively TRBD1 (5 bases). The CDR3 spans 14 residues. V dropped 3 bases and J dropped 3 bases, with 8 bases sitting between them. Germline lookup yields CDR1 LGHNA and CDR2 YNFKEQ. The chain's CDR3 is CASSQDTYTGELFF. In nucleotides, the CDR3 is TGTGCCAGCAGCCAGGACACCTACACCGGGGAGCTGTTTTTT.

The chain is built from TRBV27 and TRBJ2-1; D is unclear. Germline CDR1 is MNHEY and CDR2 is SMNVEV (reference sequence). The ends were cut back, 2 bases at V and 6 bases at J, with 8 bases in the middle. This CDR3 has 13 residues. In nucleotides, the CDR3 is TGTGCCAGCAGTTTAAACCTATTCAATGAGCAGTTCTTC. Protein sequence: CASSLNLFNEQFF.

V gene TRBV29-1 combines with J gene TRBJ2-7; 12 positions agree with TRBD2. CDR3 length equals 15 residues. The V segment lost 7 bases and the J segment 3 bases; nucleotides outside the gene matches: 10. Germline V gene data show CDR1 as SQVTM and CDR2 as ANQGSEA. DNA for the CDR3: TGCAGCGCCCGTTCTAGCGGGAGGGCCTTCTACGAGCAGTACTTC. Amino acids: CSARSSGRAFYEQYF.